This T cell receptor beta chain originates from a study of CD8 T cells in Susac syndrome (dated 2019 in TCRdb). Background for the entire study: Whether CD8+ T cell activation and differentiation in Susac syndrome was antigen driven was tested using repertoire sequencing.

CDR3 length: 13 amino acids, cysteine to phenylalanine. Of all the DNA, just the CDR3 is kept, 39 bases in frame from base 1. Reading the germline V gene (reference sequence) gives CDR1 DFQATT and CDR2 SNEGSKA. V drops 3 bases and J drops 0 bases, leaving 8 bases in between. In the case of this clonotype: Its recognized antigen is unknown. No much larger clone exists at a distance of one base, and base qualities are not known.

High-throughput TCR beta sequencing profiled peripheral blood CD8+ and CD4+ T cells from healthy donors, Susac syndrome patients and multiple sclerosis patients. Healthy donors were age- and sex-matched controls. Bulk CD8+ and CD4+ T cells were purified by magnetic negative isolation, whereas CD8+ TEMRA cells were enriched by FACS. Blood was drawn into EDTA tubes, processed within 24 hours, and PBMCs were isolated by density gradient centrifugation. PBMCs intended for TCR sequencing were cryopreserved in liquid nitrogen and thawed later in a water bath at 37 degrees C. The sorted or isolated CD4+, CD8+ and CD8+ TEMRA cells had a purity of 90% or higher. RNA was extracted with the RNeasy kit and about 0.5 to 1 ug was reverse transcribed using random hexamers. The immunoSEQ multiplex PCR assay, which covers 54 Vbeta and 13 Jbeta segments, was used to amplify TCR beta CDR3 regions. PCR amplification bias was corrected using a synthetic template baseline for primer optimization and computational correction. Turning to the authors' computational methods: Reads were annotated to V, D and J genes per IMGT and analyzed with immunoSEQ Analyzer, keeping only productive sequences. Clonality was computed as one minus Shannon entropy normalized by log2 of the number of productive unique sequences. For each patient and control, public and private clones were evaluated within the 100 most prevalent clones. Clones were defined as Susac-specific if absent from the healthy and MS cohorts, from 1052 published viral clones and from other ImmuneACCESS disease sequences. TCRdb ran its own pipeline on the public reads, namely fastp trimming at Q25 and MiXCR clone calling, and kept in-frame beta chains. Rows are combined by CDR3 protein, so each entry shows the most common genes and DNA. TCRdb, not the authors, supplied the V and J calls. This sample lists 150,000 or so distinct CDR3 sequences; about 94% were detected once. The top ten clonotypes cover just over 0.13% of the sample.

What the work shows at the level of the full study, not this receptor alone: The study acknowledged that relatively few individuals were included in the TCR sequencing and HLA analysis.

Recombination linked TRBV20-1 to TRBJ1-1; perhaps TRBD1 is the D gene, with 5 bases matching. The origin of this receptor is a human donor in good health. Sequencing was done on a sample of CD4+ T cells from PBMCs. The CDR3 reads CSARGPLNTEAFF. The DNA sequence is TGCAGTGCTAGGGGACCCCTGAACACTGAAGCTTTCTTT.